This TCR beta chain was captured in a study of T cell repertoires and HLA-DP antigens. At the level of the study: Donor ages ranged from 18-to-29 to 60-to-69; a couple of men, one woman. DNA input averaged approximately 220 ng in sorted CD137+CD4+ and roughly 1.2 ug in pre-culture CD4+. General observations from the study: Sorted CD137+ cells had clonality roughly 0.42 against both alloantigens, versus 0.035 to 0.045 pre-culture.

About this clone itself: Its matching antigen is unknown.

Losses at the gene ends were 5 bases for V and 5 bases for J; bases not matched to a gene: 13. The CDR3 is 17 amino acids. Germline values: CDR1 MDHEN, CDR2 SYDVKM. Repertoires were generated with immunoSEQ multiplex PCR, while TCRdb's copy carries only in-frame clones and drops some. Of roughly 120,000 clones in the sample, 92% were seen once. This sequence joins TRBV28 and TRBJ1-2, with 11 bases that match TRBD1. Input material: CD4+ T cells from PBMCs. The TCR originated in a young woman in good health and CMV-seronegative. CDR3 in amino acids: CASSHGDRGSIRYGYTF. The CDR3 nucleotides read TGTGCCAGCAGTCACGGGGACAGGGGGTCTATTCGGTATGGCTACACCTTC.